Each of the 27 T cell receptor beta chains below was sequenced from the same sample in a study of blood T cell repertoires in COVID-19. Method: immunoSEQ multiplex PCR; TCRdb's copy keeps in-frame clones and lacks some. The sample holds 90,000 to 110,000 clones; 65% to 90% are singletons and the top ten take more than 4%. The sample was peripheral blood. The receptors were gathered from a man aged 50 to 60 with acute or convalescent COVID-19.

CDR3 region: CATSRDESGGAKNIQYF. CDR3 sequence (DNA): TGTGCCACCAGCAGAGACGAGTCGGGGGGTGCCAAAAACATTCAGTACTTC. This chain connects TRBV15 to TRBJ2-4; 7 nucleotides align to TRBD2. J gave up 1 base and V 0 bases, and 6 bases lay outside the gene matches. This CDR3 is 17 amino acids long. The V gene's germline CDR1 is LNHNV and CDR2 YYDKDF (reference sequence).

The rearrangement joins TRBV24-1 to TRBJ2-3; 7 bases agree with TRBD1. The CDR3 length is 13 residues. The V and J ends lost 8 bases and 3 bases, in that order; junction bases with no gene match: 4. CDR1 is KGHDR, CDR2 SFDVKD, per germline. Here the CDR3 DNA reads TGTGCCACCAAGGGCAGGGGGACAGATACGCAGTATTTT. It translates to CATKGRGTDTQYF.

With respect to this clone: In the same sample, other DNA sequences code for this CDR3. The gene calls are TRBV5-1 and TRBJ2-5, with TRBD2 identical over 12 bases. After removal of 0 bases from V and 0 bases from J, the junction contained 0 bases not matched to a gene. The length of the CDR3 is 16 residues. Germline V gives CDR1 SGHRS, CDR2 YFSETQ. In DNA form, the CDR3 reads TGCGCCAGCAGCTTGGGACTAGCGGGAGACCAAGAGACCCAGTACTTC. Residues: CASSLGLAGDQETQYF. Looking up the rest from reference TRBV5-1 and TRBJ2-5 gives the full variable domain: KAGVTQTPRYLIKTRGQQVTLSCSPISGHRSVSWYQQTPGQGLQFLFEYFSETQRNKGNFPGRFSGRQFSNSRSEMNVSTLELGDSALYLCASSLGLAGDQETQYFGPGTRLLVL.

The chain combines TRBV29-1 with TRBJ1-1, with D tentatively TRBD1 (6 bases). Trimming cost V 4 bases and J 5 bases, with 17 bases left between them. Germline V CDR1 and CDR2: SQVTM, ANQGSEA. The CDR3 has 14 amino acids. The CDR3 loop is CSVVGGGQVTEAFF. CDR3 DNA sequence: TGCAGCGTTGTAGGCGGGGGGCAGGTTACTGAAGCTTTCTTT.

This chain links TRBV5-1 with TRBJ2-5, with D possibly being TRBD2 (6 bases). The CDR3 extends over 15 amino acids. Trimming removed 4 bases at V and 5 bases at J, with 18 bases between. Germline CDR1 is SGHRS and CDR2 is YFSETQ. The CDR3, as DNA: TGCGCCAGCAGCCCGCGGATTAGCGGTGGGGAGACCCAGTACTTC. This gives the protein CASSPRISGGETQYF.

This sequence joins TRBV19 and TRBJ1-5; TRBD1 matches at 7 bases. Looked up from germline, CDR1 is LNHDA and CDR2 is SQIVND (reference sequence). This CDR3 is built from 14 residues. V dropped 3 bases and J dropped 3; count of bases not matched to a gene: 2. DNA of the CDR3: TGTGCCAGTAGTATGACAGGGATCAATCAGCCCCAGCATTTT. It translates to CASSMTGINQPQHF.

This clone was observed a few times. CDR3 bases: TGCGCCAGCAGCCCCGACAGCGACTATGGCTACACCTTC. As protein: CASSPDSDYGYTF. The chain has TRBV10-1 and TRBJ1-2, with D possibly matching TRBD1 (5 bases). Trimming cost V 6 bases and J 3 bases, with 11 bases left between them. CDR3 length: 13 amino acids. From germline, CDR1 is WNHNN and CDR2 SYGVQD (reference sequence).

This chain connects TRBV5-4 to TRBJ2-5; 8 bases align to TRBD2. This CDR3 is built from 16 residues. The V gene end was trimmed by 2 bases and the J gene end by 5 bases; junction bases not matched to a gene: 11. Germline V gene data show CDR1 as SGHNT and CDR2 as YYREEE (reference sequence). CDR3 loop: CASSFIRASGQETQYF. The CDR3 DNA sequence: TGTGCCAGCAGCTTCATACGGGCTAGCGGGCAGGAGACCCAGTACTTC.

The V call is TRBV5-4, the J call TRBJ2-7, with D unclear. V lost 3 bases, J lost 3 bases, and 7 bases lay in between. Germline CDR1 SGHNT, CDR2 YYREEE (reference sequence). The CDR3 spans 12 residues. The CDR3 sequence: CASSSVYYEQYF. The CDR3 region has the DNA TGTGCCAGCAGCTCGGTATACTACGAGCAGTACTTC.

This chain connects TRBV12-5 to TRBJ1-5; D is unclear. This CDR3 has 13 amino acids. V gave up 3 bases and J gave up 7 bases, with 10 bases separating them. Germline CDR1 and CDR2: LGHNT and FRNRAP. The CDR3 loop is CASGFARAQPQHF. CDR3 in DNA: TGTGCTAGTGGTTTTGCCCGCGCCCAGCCCCAGCATTTT.

CDR3 in DNA: TGTGCCAGCAGCTTCTACGACAGGGATACTGAAGCTTTCTTT. This sequence encodes CASSFYDRDTEAFF. The chain uses TRBV5-6 and TRBJ1-1, with 7 positions matching TRBD1. The junction had 6 bases not matched to a gene; V was cut back by 2 bases and J by 5 bases. The length of the CDR3 is 14 residues. The germline CDR1 and CDR2 sequences are SGHDT and YYEEEE.

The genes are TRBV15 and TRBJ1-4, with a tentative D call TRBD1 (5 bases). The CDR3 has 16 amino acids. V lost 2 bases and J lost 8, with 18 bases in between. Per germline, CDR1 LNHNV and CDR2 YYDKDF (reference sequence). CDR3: CATSRLLGQGSEKLFF. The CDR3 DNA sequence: TGTGCCACCAGCAGACTCTTAGGCCAGGGTAGCGAAAAACTGTTTTTT.

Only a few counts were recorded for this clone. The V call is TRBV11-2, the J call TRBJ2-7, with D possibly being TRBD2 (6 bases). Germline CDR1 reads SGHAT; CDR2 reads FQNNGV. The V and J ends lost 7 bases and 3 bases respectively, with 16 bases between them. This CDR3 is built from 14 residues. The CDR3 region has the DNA TGTGCCAGCAAGCGGACTACCCCCTACTACGAGCAGTACTTC. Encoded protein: CASKRTTPYYEQYF.

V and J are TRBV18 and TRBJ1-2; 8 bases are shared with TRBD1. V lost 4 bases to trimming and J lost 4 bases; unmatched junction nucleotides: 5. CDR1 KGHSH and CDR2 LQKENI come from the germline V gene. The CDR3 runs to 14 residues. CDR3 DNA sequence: TGTGCCAGCTCACTGGGACAGGCCTCCTATGGCTACACCTTC. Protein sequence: CASSLGQASYGYTF.

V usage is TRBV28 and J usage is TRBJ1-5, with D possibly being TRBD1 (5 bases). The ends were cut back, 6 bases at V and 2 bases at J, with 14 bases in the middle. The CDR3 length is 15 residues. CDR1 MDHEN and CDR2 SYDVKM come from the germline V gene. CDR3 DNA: TGTGCCAGCAGCCCGGGGGATTCGGGCAATCAGCCCCAGCATTTT. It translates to CASSPGDSGNQPQHF.

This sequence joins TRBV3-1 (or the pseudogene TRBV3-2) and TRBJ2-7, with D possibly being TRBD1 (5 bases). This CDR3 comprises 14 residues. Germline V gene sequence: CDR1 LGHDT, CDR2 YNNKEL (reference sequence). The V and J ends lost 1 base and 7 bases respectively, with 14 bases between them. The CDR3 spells CASSQGSGYEEQYF. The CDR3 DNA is TGTGCCAGCAGCCAAGGTTCAGGGTATGAAGAGCAGTACTTC.

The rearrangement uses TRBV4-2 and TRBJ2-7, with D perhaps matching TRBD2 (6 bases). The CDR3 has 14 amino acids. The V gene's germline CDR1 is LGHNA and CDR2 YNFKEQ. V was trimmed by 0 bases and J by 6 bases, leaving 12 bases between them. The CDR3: CASSQDPVGGEQYF. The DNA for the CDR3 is TGTGCCAGCAGCCAAGATCCTGTCGGGGGCGAGCAGTACTTC.

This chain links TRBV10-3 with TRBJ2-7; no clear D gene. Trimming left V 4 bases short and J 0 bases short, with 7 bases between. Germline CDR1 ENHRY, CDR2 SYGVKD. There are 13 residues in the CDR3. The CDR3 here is CAISAPGSYEQYF. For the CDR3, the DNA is TGTGCCATCAGTGCCCCGGGCTCCTACGAGCAGTACTTC.

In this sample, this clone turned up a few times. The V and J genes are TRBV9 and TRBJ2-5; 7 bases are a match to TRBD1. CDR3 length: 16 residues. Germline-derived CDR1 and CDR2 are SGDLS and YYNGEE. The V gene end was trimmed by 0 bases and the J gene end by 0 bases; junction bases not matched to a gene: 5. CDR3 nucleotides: TGTGCCAGCAGCGTAGCCGCAGGGGGTCACCAAGAGACCCAGTACTTC. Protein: CASSVAAGGHQETQYF.

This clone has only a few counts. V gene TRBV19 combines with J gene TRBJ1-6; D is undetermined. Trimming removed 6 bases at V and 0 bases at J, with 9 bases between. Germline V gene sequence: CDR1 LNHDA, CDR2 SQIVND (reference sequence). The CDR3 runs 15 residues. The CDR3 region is CASRLFSSYNSPLHF. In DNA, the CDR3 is TGTGCCAGTAGGCTCTTCAGCTCCTATAATTCACCCCTCCACTTT.

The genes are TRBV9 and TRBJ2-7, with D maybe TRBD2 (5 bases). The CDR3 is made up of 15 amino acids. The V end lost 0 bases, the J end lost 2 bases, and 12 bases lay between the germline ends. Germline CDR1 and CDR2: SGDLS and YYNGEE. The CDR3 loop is CASSVGTAGTYEQYF. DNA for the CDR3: TGTGCCAGCAGCGTAGGGACCGCGGGCACCTACGAGCAGTACTTC. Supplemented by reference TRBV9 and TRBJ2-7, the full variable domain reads DSGVTQTPKHLITATGQRVTLRCSPRSGDLSVYWYQQSLDQGLQFLIQYYNGEERAKGNILERFSAQQFPDLHSELNLSSLELGDSALYFCASSVGTAGTYEQYFGPGTRLTVT.

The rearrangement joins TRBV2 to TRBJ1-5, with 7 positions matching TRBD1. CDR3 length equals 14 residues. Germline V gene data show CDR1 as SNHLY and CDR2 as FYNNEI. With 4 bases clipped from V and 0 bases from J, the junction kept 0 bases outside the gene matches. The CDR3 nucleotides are TGTGCCAGCAGTGGGGACAGTAGCAATCAGCCCCAGCATTTT. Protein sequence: CASSGDSSNQPQHF.

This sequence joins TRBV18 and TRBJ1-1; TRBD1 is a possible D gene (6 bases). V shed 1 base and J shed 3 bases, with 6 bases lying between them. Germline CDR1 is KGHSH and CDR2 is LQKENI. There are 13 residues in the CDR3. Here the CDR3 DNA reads TGTGCCAGCTCACCACAGGGGGACACTGAAGCTTTCTTT. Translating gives CASSPQGDTEAFF.

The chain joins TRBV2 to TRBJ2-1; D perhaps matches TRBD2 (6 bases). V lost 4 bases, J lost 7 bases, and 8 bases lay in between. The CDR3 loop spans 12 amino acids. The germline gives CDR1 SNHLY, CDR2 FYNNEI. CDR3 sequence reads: CASSGGENEQFF. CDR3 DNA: TGTGCCAGCAGTGGGGGGGAAAATGAGCAGTTCTTC.

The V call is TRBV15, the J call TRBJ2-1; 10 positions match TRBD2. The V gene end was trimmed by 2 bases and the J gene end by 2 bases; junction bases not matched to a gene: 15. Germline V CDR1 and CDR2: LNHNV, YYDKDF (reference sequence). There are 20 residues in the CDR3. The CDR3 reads CATSRLMGLAGDMTYNEQFF. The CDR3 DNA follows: TGTGCCACCAGCAGACTCATGGGGCTAGCGGGAGACATGACCTACAATGAGCAGTTCTTC. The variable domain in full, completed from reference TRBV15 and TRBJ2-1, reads DAMVIQNPRYQVTQFGKPVTLSCSQTLNHNVMYWYQQKSSQAPKLLFHYYDKDFNNEADTPDNFQSRRPNTSFCFLDIRSPGLGDTAMYLCATSRLMGLAGDMTYNEQFFGPGTRLTVL.

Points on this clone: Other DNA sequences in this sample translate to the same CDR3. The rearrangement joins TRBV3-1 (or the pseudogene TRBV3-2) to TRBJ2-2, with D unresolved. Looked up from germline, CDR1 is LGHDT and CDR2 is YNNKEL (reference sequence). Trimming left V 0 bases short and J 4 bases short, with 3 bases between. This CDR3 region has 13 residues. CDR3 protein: CASSQDSTGELFF. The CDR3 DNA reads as TGTGCCAGCAGCCAAGACAGCACCGGGGAGCTGTTTTTT.

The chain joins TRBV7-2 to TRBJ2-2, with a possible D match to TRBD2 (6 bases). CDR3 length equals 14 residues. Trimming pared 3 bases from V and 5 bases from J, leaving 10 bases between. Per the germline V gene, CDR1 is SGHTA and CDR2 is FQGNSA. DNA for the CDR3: TGTGCCAGCAGCTTGGGAGGACGGACCGGGGAGCTGTTTTTT. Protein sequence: CASSLGGRTGELFF.